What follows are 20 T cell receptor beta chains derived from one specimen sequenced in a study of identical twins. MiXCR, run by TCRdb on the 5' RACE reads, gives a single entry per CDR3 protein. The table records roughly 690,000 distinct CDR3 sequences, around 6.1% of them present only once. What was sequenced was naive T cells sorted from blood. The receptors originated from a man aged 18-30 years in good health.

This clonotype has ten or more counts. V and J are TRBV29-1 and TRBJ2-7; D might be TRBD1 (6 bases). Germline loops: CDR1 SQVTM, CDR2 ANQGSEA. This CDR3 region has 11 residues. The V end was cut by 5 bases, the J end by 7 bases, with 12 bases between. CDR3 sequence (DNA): TGCAGCGTTCCAACAGGGTCTGAGCAGTACTTC. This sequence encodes CSVPTGSEQYF.

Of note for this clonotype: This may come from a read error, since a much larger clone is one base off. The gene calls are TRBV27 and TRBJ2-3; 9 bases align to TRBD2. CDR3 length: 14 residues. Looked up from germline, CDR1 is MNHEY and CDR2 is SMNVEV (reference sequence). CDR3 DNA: TGTGCCAGCTGTGAGGTAGCGGGAGCAGATACGCCGTATTTT. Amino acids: CASCEVAGADTPYF.

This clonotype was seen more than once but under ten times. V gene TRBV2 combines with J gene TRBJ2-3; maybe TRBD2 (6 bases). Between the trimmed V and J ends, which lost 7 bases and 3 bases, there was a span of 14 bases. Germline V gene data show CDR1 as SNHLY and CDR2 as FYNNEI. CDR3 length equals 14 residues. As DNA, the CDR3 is TGTGCCAGCAAGACAGTCGCGGGGACAGATACGCAGTATTTT. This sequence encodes CASKTVAGTDTQYF.

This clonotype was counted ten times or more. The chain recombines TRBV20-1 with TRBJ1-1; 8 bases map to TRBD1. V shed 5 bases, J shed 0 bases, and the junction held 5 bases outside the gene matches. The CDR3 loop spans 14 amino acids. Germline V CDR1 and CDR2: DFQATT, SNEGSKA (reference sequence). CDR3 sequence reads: CSAAGGEMNTEAFF. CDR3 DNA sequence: TGCAGTGCTGCAGGGGGCGAAATGAACACTGAAGCTTTCTTT.

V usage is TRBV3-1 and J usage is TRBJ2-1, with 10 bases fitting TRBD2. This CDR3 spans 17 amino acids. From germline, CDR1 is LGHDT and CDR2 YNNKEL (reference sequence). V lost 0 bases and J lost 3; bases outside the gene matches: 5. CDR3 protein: CASSQEARLAGYNEQFF. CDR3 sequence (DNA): TGTGCCAGCAGCCAAGAAGCGCGACTAGCGGGCTACAATGAGCAGTTCTTC.

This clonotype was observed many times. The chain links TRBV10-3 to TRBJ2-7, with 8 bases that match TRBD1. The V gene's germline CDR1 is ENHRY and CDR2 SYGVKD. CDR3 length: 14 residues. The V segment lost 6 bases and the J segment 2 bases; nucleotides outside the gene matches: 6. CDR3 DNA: TGTGCCATCAGCTACGGACAGGGAGCCTACGAGCAGTACGTC. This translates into CAISYGQGAYEQYV.

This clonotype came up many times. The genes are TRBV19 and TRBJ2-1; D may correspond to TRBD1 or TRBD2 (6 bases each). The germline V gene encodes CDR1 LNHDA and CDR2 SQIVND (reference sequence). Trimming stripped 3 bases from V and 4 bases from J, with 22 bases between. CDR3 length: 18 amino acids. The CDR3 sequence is CASSMEGTALGAYNEQFF. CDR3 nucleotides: TGTGCCAGTAGTATGGAGGGGACGGCCCTGGGGGCTTACAATGAGCAGTTCTTC.

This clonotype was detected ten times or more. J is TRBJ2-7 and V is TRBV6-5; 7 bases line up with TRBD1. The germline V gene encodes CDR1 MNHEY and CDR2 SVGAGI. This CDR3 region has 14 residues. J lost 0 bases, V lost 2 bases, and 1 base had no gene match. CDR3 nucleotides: TGTGCCAGCAGTTACCCAGGGGGCTCCTACGAGCAGTACTTC. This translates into CASSYPGGSYEQYF.

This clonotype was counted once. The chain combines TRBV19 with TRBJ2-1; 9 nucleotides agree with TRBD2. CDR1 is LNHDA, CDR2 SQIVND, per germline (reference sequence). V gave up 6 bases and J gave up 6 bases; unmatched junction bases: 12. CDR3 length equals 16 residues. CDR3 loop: CASSRTPGLASNEQFF. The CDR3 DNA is TGTGCCAGTAGCCGCACCCCCGGACTAGCGTCCAATGAGCAGTTCTTC. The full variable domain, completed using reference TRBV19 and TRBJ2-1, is DGGITQSPKYLFRKEGQNVTLSCEQNLNHDAMYWYRQDPGQGLRLIYYSQIVNDFQKGDIAEGYSVSREKKESFPLTVTSAQKNPTAFYLCASSRTPGLASNEQFFGPGTRLTVL.

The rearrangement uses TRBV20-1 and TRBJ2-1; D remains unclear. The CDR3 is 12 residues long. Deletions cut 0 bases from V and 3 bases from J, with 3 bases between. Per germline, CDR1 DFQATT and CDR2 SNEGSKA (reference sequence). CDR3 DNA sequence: TGCAGTGCTAGAGAAAACTACAATGAGCAGTTCTTC. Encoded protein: CSARENYNEQFF.

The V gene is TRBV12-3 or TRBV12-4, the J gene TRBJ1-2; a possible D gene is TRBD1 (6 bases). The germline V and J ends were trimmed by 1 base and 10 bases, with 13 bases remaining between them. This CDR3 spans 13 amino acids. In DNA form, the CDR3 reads TGTGCCAGCAGTTTAGAGACAGGAGGGACCTACACCTTC. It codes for CASSLETGGTYTF.

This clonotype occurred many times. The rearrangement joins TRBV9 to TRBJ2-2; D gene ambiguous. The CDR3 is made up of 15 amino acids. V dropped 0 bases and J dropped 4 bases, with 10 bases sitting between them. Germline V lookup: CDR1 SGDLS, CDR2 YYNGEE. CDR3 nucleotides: TGTGCCAGCAGCGTAGGTCCCCAAGGCACCGGGGAGCTGTTTTTT. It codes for CASSVGPQGTGELFF.

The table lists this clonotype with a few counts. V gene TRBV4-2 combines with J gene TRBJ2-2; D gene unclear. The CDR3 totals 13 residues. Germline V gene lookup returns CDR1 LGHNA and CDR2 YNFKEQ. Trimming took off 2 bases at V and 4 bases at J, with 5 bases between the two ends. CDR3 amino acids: CASSQSPTGELFF. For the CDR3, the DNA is TGTGCCAGCAGCCAATCTCCCACCGGGGAGCTGTTTTTT.

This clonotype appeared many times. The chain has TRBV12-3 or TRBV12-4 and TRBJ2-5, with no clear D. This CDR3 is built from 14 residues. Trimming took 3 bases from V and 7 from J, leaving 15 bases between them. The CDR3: CASSFGGSDVTQYF. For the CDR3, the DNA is TGTGCCAGCAGTTTTGGTGGCTCAGACGTGACCCAGTACTTC.

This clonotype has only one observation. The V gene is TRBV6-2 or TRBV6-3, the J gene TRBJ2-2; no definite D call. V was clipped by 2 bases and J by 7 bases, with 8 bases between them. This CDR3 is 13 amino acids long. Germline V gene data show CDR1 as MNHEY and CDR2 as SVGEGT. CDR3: CASSYPAGGELFF. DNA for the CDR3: TGTGCCAGCAGTTACCCAGCTGGCGGGGAGCTGTTTTTT.

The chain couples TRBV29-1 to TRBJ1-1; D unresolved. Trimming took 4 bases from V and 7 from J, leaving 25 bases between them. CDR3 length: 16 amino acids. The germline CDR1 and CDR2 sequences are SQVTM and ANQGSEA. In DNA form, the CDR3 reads TGCAGCGTTGCCTATCGGGTCAGCACCGCTCCAGATGAAGCTTTCTTT. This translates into CSVAYRVSTAPDEAFF. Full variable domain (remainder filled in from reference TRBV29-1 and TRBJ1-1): SAVISQKPSRDICQRGTSLTIQCQVDSQVTMMFWYRQQPGQSLTLIATANQGSEATYESGFVIDKFPISRPNLTFSTLTVSNMSPEDSSIYLCSVAYRVSTAPDEAFFGQGTRLTVV.

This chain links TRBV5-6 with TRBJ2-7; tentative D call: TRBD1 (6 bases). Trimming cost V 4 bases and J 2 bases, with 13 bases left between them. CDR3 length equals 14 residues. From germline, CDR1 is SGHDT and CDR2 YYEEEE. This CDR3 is CASSTDRQPYEQYV. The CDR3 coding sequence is TGTGCCAGCAGCACAGACAGGCAGCCCTACGAGCAGTACGTC.

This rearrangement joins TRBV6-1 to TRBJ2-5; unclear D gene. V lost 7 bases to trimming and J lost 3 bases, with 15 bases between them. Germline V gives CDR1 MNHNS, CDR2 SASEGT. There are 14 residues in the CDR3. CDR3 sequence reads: CASNPGVGEETQYF. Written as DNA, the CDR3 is TGTGCCAGCAATCCAGGCGTAGGTGAAGAGACCCAGTACTTC.

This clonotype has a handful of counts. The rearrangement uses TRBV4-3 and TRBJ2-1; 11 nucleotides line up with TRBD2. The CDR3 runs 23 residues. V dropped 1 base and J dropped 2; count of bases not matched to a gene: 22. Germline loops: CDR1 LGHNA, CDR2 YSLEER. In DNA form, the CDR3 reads TGCGCCAGCAGCCAAGTAGGGGGTCGTGGGCTAGCGGGAGGAAGGGACCCCTACAATGAGCAGTTCTTC. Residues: CASSQVGGRGLAGGRDPYNEQFF.

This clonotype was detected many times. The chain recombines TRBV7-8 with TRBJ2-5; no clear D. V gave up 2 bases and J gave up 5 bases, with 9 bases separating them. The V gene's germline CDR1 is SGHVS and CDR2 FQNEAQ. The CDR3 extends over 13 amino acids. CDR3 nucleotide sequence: TGTGCCAGCAGCTTACAAGGGCTTGAGACCCAGTACTTC. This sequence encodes CASSLQGLETQYF. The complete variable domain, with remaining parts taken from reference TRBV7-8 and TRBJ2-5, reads GAGVSQSPRYKVAKRGQDVALRCDPISGHVSLFWYQQALGQGPEFLTYFQNEAQLDKSGLPSDRFFAERPEGSVSTLKIQRTQQEDSAVYLCASSLQGLETQYFGPGTRLLVL.